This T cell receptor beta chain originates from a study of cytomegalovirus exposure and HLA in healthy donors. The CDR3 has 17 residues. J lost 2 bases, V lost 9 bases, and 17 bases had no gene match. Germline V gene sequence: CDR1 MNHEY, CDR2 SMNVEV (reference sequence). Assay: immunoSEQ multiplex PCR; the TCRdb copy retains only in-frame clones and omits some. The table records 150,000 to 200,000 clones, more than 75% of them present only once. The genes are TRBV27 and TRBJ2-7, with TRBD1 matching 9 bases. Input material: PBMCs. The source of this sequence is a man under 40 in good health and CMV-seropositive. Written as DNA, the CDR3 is TGTGCCAGTCAATCCCTCACCCCACAGGGGGCTACCTACGAGCAGTACTTC. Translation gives CASQSLTPQGATYEQYF.